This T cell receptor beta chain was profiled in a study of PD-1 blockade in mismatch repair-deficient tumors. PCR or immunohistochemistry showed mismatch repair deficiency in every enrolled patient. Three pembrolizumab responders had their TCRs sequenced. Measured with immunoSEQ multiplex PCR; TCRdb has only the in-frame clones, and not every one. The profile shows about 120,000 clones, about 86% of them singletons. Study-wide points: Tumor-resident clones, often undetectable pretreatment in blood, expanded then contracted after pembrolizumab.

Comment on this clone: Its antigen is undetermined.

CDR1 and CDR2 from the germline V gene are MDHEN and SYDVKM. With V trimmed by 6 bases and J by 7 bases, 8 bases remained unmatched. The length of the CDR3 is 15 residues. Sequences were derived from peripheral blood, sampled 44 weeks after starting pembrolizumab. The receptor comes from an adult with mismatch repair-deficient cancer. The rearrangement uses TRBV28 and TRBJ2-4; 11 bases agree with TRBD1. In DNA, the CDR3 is TGTGCCAGCAGCAGAAGAGGACAGGGGGCTAACATTCAGTACTTC. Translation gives CASSRRGQGANIQYF.